This TCR beta chain was sequenced in a study of PD-L1 blockade in urothelial cancer. About the study: A median approximately 140,000 T cells were found in blood samples.

After removal of 8 bases from V and 11 bases from J, the junction contained 5 bases not matched to a gene. This CDR3 has 11 amino acids. The V gene's germline CDR1 is ENHRY and CDR2 SYGVKD. Generated by immunoSEQ multiplex PCR, the TCRdb table keeps only in-frame clones and is missing some. The sample comprises 75,000 to 95,000 clones, 90% to 95% of which are singletons, and 9.4% rests with the top ten. The sample was PBMCs, taken around atezolizumab (anti-PD-L1) treatment. This chain links TRBV10-3 with TRBJ2-3; 9 nucleotides agree with TRBD2. This clonotype originated in a man aged 55 to 70 with urothelial cancer. CDR3 loop: CAIAVAGEQYF. CDR3 sequence (DNA): TGTGCCATCGCGGTAGCGGGAGAGCAGTATTTT.